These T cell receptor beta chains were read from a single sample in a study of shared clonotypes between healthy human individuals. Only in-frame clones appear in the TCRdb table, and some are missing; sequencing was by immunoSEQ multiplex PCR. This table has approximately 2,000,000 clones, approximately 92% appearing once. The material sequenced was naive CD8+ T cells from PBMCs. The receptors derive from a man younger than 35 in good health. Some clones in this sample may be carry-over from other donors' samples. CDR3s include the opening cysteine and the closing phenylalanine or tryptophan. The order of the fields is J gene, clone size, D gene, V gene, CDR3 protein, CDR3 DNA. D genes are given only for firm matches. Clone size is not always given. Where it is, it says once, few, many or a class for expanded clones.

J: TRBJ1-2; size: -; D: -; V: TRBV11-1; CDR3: CASSLRADYGYTF; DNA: TGTGCCAGCAGCTTGAGAGCGGACTATGGCTACACCTTC
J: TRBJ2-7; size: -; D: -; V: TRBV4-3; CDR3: CASSQGHLVASYEQYF; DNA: TGCGCCAGCAGCCAAGGTCACCTGGTAGCCTCCTACGAGCAGTACTTC
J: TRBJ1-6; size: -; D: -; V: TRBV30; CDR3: CAWKGWGSPLHF; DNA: TGTGCCTGGAAAGGGTGGGGATCACCCCTCCACTTT
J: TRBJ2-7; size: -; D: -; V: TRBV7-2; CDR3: CASSSTSPWGFSYEQYF; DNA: TGTGCCAGCAGCTCGACCTCCCCCTGGGGGTTCTCCTACGAGCAGTACTTC
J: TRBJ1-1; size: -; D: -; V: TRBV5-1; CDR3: CASSTWPGTDEAFF; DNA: TGCGCCAGCAGCACTTGGCCAGGCACGGATGAAGCTTTCTTT
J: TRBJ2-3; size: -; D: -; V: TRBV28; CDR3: CASSSFASADTQYF; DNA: TGTGCCAGCAGTTCGTTTGCTTCAGCGGATACGCAGTATTTT
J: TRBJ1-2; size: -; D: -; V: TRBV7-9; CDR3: CASSLDTQVGYTF; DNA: TGTGCCAGCAGCTTAGACACTCAAGTCGGCTACACCTTC
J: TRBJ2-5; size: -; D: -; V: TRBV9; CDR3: CASSVVDRETQYF; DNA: TGTGCCAGCAGCGTAGTTGACAGAGAGACCCAGTACTTC
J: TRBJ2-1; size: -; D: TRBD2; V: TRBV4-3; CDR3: CASSQVVAGEYNEQFF; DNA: TGCGCCAGCAGCCAAGTCGTTGCGGGAGAGTACAATGAGCAGTTCTTC
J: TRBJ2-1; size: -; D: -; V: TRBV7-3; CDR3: CASSYLTGGEQFF; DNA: TGTGCCAGCAGCTACCTGACCGGAGGGGAGCAGTTCTTC
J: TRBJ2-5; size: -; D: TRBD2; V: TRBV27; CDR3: CASSLSIRLAGEGETQYF; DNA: TGTGCCAGCAGTTTGTCAATCCGACTAGCGGGTGAAGGGGAGACCCAGTACTTC
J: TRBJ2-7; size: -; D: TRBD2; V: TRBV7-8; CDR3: CASSIGLAGPYEQYF; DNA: TGTGCCAGCAGCATCGGACTAGCGGGGCCCTACGAGCAGTACTTC
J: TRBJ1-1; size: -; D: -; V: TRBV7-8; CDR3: CASSPLPGGTEAFF; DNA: TGTGCCAGCAGCCCGCTTCCAGGAGGCACTGAAGCTTTCTTT
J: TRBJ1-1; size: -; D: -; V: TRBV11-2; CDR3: CASSRAGWDTEAFF; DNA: TGTGCCAGCAGCAGGGCAGGGTGGGACACTGAAGCTTTCTTT
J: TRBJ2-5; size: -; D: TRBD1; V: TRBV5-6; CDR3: CASSWDRVQETQYF; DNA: TGTGCCAGCAGCTGGGACAGGGTCCAAGAGACCCAGTACTTC
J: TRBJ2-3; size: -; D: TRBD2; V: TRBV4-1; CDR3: CASSQDFGRAVTDTQYF; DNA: TGCGCCAGCAGCCAAGATTTCGGGAGGGCCGTGACAGATACGCAGTATTTT
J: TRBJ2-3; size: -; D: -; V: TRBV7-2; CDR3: CASSFNGYTDTQYF; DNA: TGTGCCAGCAGCTTTAACGGATACACAGATACGCAGTATTTT
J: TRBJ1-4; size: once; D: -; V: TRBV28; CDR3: CASSHPTTNEKLFF; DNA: TGTGCCAGCAGTCATCCGACAACTAATGAAAAACTGTTTTTT
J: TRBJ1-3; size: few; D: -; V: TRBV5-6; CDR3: CASSGDLSGNTIYF; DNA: TGTGCCAGCAGCGGGGACCTCTCTGGAAACACCATATATTTT
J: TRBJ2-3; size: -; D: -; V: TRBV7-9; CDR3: CASSLAGFATHNADTQYF; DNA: TGTGCCAGCAGCTTAGCCGGCTTCGCTACACACAATGCAGATACGCAGTATTTT
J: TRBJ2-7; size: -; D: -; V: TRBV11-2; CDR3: CASSLIRTLSSYEQYF; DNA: TGTGCCAGCAGCTTAATTCGGACGTTAAGCTCCTACGAGCAGTACTTC
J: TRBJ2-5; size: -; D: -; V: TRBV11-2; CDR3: CASSLGVVGGQETQYF; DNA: TGTGCCAGCAGCTTAGGAGTAGTCGGGGGCCAAGAGACCCAGTACTTC
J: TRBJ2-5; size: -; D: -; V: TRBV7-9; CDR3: CASSLTASQETQYF; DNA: TGTGCCAGCAGCTTAACAGCGTCTCAAGAGACCCAGTACTTC
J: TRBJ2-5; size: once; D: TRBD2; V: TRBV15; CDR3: CATSTSERGLAYWETQYF; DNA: TGTGCCACCAGCACCTCAGAGCGGGGACTAGCTTACTGGGAGACCCAGTACTTC
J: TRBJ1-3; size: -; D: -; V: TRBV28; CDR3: CASSLGSSGNTIYF; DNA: TGTGCCAGCAGTTTGGGCAGCTCTGGAAACACCATATATTTT
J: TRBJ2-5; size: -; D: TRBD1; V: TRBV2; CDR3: CATMKGQAPWETQYF; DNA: TGTGCCACAATGAAAGGACAGGCCCCCTGGGAGACCCAGTACTTC
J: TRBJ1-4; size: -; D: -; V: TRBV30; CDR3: CAWSITAGNEKLFF; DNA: TGTGCCTGGAGTATTACAGCGGGAAATGAAAAACTGTTTTTT
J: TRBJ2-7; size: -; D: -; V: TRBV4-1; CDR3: CASSQENGAGRGEQYF; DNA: TGCGCCAGCAGCCAAGAAAACGGGGCCGGCCGTGGGGAGCAGTACTTC
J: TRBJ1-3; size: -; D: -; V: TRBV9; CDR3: CASSSPLNTIYF; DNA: TGTGCCAGCAGCTCCCCACTTAACACCATATATTTT